The T cell receptor (beta chain) under discussion was sequenced for a study of siplizumab effects on memory and regulatory T cells. Findings of the study overall: Naive-or-memory phenotypes were unassignable for roughly 80-97% of proliferating CD4+ or CD8+ clones.

Germline trimming cut 5 bases from V and 6 bases from J; bases unmatched to any gene: 2. The CDR3 runs 12 residues. The V gene's germline CDR1 is MNHEY and CDR2 SVGAGI. Assaying covered 10^5 or so TCR templates per sample. Measured with immunoSEQ multiplex PCR; TCRdb has only the in-frame clones, and not every one. The data show tens of thousands of clones, with around 90% seen just once and over 25% held by the top ten. For this clone: Its antigen is unidentified.

Sequencing was done on a sample of CD8+ T cells sorted from blood. V is TRBV6-5 and J is TRBJ1-1; 8 bases are shared with TRBD1. The sequence came from a human donor in good health. The CDR3 DNA is TGTGCCAGCAGTGACAGGGGCGCTGAAGCTTTCTTT. Its translation is CASSDRGAEAFF.